The clone carrying this T cell receptor beta chain was detected only a few times. The antigen is undetermined. The data stem from a study of shared clonotypes between healthy human individuals. Study-wide background: There were three CD4 naive, three CD4 memory, two CD8 naive and one CD8 memory plates per donor. General study points: The study's rarefaction showed incomplete sorted-subset sequencing despite large depth. Larger estimated richness was generally recorded for naive subsets relative to memory subsets.

An assay was performed, and its level was deep. Only in-frame clones appear in the TCRdb table, and some are missing; sequencing was by immunoSEQ multiplex PCR. Of around 700,000 clones listed, less than 80% are singletons. The sample taken for sequencing was memory CD4+ T cells sorted from blood. Subset reported: CD45RA-negative fraction. The clonotype comes from a woman aged 30 to 39 in good health.

The CDR3: CASSLGQGVGNEKLFF. The CDR3 DNA follows: TGCGCCAGCAGCTTGGGACAGGGCGTCGGTAATGAAAAACTGTTTTTT. The chain has TRBV5-1 and TRBJ1-4; 7 nucleotides match TRBD1. Trimming at V came to 0 bases and at J to 4 bases, leaving 6 bases not matched to a gene. Germline CDR1 and CDR2: SGHRS and YFSETQ. The CDR3 contains 16 residues.